This T cell receptor beta chain stems from a study of T cell repertoires in cytomegalovirus infection. Using its own MiXCR run on the reads, TCRdb lists one record per CDR3 protein. The repertoire has a few hundred thousand distinct CDR3 sequences, roughly 10% of them found once; the top ten carry more than 12%. Germline CDR1 and CDR2: MDHEN and SYDVKM. Trimming removed 5 bases from V and 0 bases from J, with 13 bases in between. This CDR3 comprises 16 residues. This clonotype occurred a few times. The J gene is TRBJ2-2, the V gene TRBV28; TRBD1 or TRBD2 may be the D gene (5 bases each). This TCR derives from a human donor in good health (CMV status not recorded). Some clones in this sample may be carry-over from other donors' samples. The sequenced sample was PBMCs. CDR3 in amino acids: CASSLPGPTNTGELFF. For the CDR3, the DNA is TGTGCCAGCAGTCTCCCGGGACCGACGAACACCGGGGAGCTGTTTTTT.